This is a list of T cell receptor beta chains from one sample in a study of T cells in localized non-small cell lung cancer. The repertoire was sequenced with immunoSEQ multiplex PCR; TCRdb's copy has only in-frame clones and lacks some. The table includes over 25,000 clones, 87% detected once. Material: peripheral blood, obtained before any cancer treatment. The receptor set was obtained from a male donor older than 55 with stage I lung adenocarcinoma. Both conserved end residues are part of each CDR3. D genes are given only for firm matches. Clone size is stated in some rows and not others, as once, few, many or a class when expanded.

length	size	D	V	J	CDR3	DNA
16	NA	TRBD1	TRBV9	TRBJ2-7	CASSSSSGQGGYEQYF	TGTGCCAGCAGCTCCAGCTCGGGACAGGGGGGCTACGAGCAGTACTTC
12	NA	TRBD1	TRBV30	TRBJ1-4	CAWDTGGEKLFF	TGTGCCTGGGATACAGGGGGCGAAAAACTGTTTTTT
13	NA	NA	TRBV6-1	TRBJ1-4	CASARATNEKLFF	TGTGCCAGCGCCAGAGCAACTAATGAAAAACTGTTTTTT
12	NA	NA	TRBV6-5	TRBJ1-4	CASSFAQGKLFF	TGTGCCAGCTCATTCGCCCAGGGGAAACTGTTTTTT
14	NA	NA	TRBV7-2	TRBJ1-1	CASSRNTYNTEAFF	TGTGCCAGCAGCCGGAATACGTATAACACTGAAGCTTTCTTT
14	NA	NA	TRBV6-1	TRBJ2-3	CASRGAFQTDTQYF	TGTGCCAGCCGGGGGGCCTTCCAGACAGATACGCAGTATTTT
14	NA	NA	TRBV10-1	TRBJ2-7	CASSVGGVPYEQYF	TGCGCCAGCAGTGTCGGAGGGGTCCCCTACGAGCAGTACTTC
18	NA	NA	TRBV7-2	TRBJ2-2	CASSLDPSGGFYTGELFF	TGTGCCAGCAGCTTAGATCCGTCAGGGGGGTTTTACACCGGGGAGCTGTTTTTT
15	NA	NA	TRBV5-1	TRBJ1-2	CASSLGQSQAYGYTF	TGCGCCAGCAGCTTGGGACAGTCCCAGGCGTATGGCTACACCTTC
14	NA	NA	TRBV19	TRBJ2-3	CASSMGASTDTQYF	TGTGCCAGTAGTATGGGGGCGAGCACAGATACGCAGTATTTT
19	NA	TRBD1	TRBV4-1	TRBJ1-2	CASSQPHGGVGQGGYGYTF	TGCGCCAGCAGCCAGCCCCATGGGGGGGTTGGACAGGGCGGCTATGGCTACACCTTC
15	once	NA	TRBV28	TRBJ1-1	CASHAGGTMNTEAFF	TGTGCCAGTCACGCGGGCGGGACCATGAACACTGAAGCTTTCTTT
15	NA	TRBD1	TRBV10-2	TRBJ2-5	CASSPWDRGGETQYF	TGCGCCAGCAGCCCATGGGACAGGGGAGGAGAGACCCAGTACTTC
15	NA	TRBD2	TRBV4-3	TRBJ2-3	CASSQGSGSTDTQYF	TGCGCCAGCAGCCAAGGTAGCGGGAGCACAGATACGCAGTATTTT
13	NA	NA	TRBV4-2	TRBJ2-4	CASSQDQRNIQYF	TGTGCCAGCAGCCAAGATCAGCGAAACATTCAGTACTTC
13	NA	NA	TRBV7-9	TRBJ1-1	CASSLIGVAEAFF	TGTGCCAGCAGCCTCATAGGGGTGGCTGAAGCTTTCTTT
15	once	TRBD1	TRBV5-3	TRBJ1-2	CARSLGLQGASGYTF	TGTGCCAGAAGCTTAGGGTTGCAGGGGGCTTCTGGCTACACCTTC
13	NA	NA	TRBV27	TRBJ1-1	CASSLYGGFEAFF	TGTGCCAGCAGTCTCTACGGGGGTTTTGAAGCTTTCTTT
13	NA	NA	TRBV16	TRBJ2-4	CASSPVKWGIQYF	TGTGCCAGCAGCCCGGTAAAATGGGGGATTCAGTACTTC
15	NA	TRBD1	TRBV7-3	TRBJ2-3	CASSPRQGEADTQYF	TGTGCCAGCAGCCCCCGACAGGGCGAGGCAGATACGCAGTATTTT
14	NA	TRBD2	TRBV6-4	TRBJ2-1	CASSRLAGGNEQFF	TGTGCCAGCAGTAGACTAGCGGGGGGCAATGAGCAGTTCTTC
14	NA	NA	TRBV18	TRBJ2-3	CASSRTGFTDTQYF	TGTGCCAGCTCACGGACCGGGTTCACAGATACGCAGTATTTT
14	NA	TRBD1	TRBV18	TRBJ1-6	CASSTSGQVSPLHF	TGTGCCAGCTCAACCTCCGGACAGGTTTCCCCCCTCCACTTT
15	NA	NA	TRBV11-1	TRBJ2-7	CASSSSGTGVWEQYF	TGTGCCAGCAGCTCCTCCGGGACGGGGGTTTGGGAGCAGTACTTC
16	NA	NA	TRBV19	TRBJ1-6	CASSMPVGGGRSPLHF	TGTGCCAGTAGTATGCCAGTCGGGGGCGGTCGGTCACCCCTCCACTTT
14	NA	NA	TRBV7-2	TRBJ2-7	CASSLEGRLYEQYF	TGTGCCAGCAGCTTAGAAGGAAGGCTCTACGAGCAGTACTTC
15	NA	TRBD1	TRBV7-2	TRBJ1-1	CASSFPTGVNTEAFF	TGTGCCAGCAGCTTCCCTACAGGGGTGAACACTGAAGCTTTCTTT
17	NA	TRBD2	TRBV7-2	TRBJ2-1	CASSLKETSGGAVEQFF	TGTGCCAGCAGCCTAAAAGAGACTAGCGGGGGGGCAGTTGAGCAGTTCTTC
15	once	NA	TRBV28	TRBJ1-2	CASSGVGGGDYGYTF	TGTGCCAGCAGCGGCGTGGGCGGGGGCGACTATGGCTACACCTTC
16	NA	NA	TRBV5-6	TRBJ1-6	CASSLAGQTANSPLHF	TGTGCCAGCAGCTTGGCCGGGCAGACCGCTAATTCACCCCTCCACTTT
16	NA	NA	TRBV6-6	TRBJ2-1	CASSRNRAPPYNEQFF	TGTGCCAGCAGCCGCAACAGGGCCCCACCGTACAATGAGCAGTTCTTC
14	NA	TRBD1	TRBV15	TRBJ1-2	CATSRDRQGEGYTF	TGTGCCACCAGCAGAGATCGACAGGGAGAGGGCTACACCTTC
13	NA	NA	TRBV2	TRBJ1-2	CASSVTGLDGYTF	TGTGCCAGCAGTGTGACAGGCCTCGATGGCTACACCTTC
11	few	NA	TRBV9	TRBJ2-1	CASGGNNEQFF	TGTGCCAGCGGGGGAAACAATGAGCAGTTCTTC
13	NA	TRBD1	TRBV7-8	TRBJ1-2	CASSFGQGAGYTF	TGTGCCAGCAGCTTTGGACAGGGGGCGGGCTACACCTTC
14	NA	NA	TRBV19	TRBJ1-1	CASSMAPGRTEAFF	TGTGCCAGTAGTATGGCCCCGGGACGCACTGAAGCTTTCTTT
14	NA	TRBD1	TRBV19	TRBJ1-2	CASSPGQGGYGYTF	TGTGCCAGTAGTCCTGGACAGGGCGGCTATGGCTACACCTTC
13	NA	TRBD1	TRBV2	TRBJ1-6	CASGTGHYSSLHF	TGTGCCAGCGGGACAGGACATTATTCATCCCTCCACTTT
15	NA	NA	TRBV6-5	TRBJ1-3	CASRGGEFSGNTIYF	TGTGCCAGCAGGGGGGGAGAGTTCTCTGGAAACACCATATATTTT
14	NA	NA	TRBV6-1	TRBJ2-7	CASGVTGYSYEQYF	TGTGCCAGCGGTGTAACAGGATACTCCTACGAGCAGTACTTC
11	NA	NA	TRBV5-1	TRBJ2-5	CASSRQETQYF	TGCGCCAGCAGCAGGCAAGAGACCCAGTACTTC
16	NA	NA	TRBV27	TRBJ2-5	CASSPLMGTELETQYF	TGTGCCAGCAGTCCACTTATGGGGACTGAGCTAGAGACCCAGTACTTC
13	NA	NA	TRBV6-6	TRBJ1-1	CATYLRGDTEAFF	TGTGCCACTTACCTCAGGGGCGACACTGAAGCTTTCTTT
13	NA	NA	TRBV10-3	TRBJ2-3	CAISGGQGDTQYF	TGTGCCATCAGCGGCGGGCAGGGAGATACGCAGTATTTT
15	NA	TRBD1	TRBV18	TRBJ1-2	CASSPPGQGLYGYTF	TGTGCCAGCTCCCCCCCGGGACAGGGGCTCTATGGCTACACCTTC
17	NA	NA	TRBV4-3	TRBJ1-4	CASSQDLYEGANEKLFF	TGCGCCAGCAGCCAAGATCTGTATGAGGGGGCTAATGAAAAACTGTTTTTT
11	NA	NA	TRBV7-9	TRBJ2-3	CASSSPDTQYF	TGTGCCAGCAGCTCCCCAGATACGCAGTATTTT
14	NA	TRBD2	TRBV7-2	TRBJ2-1	CASSLASGDNEQFF	TGTGCCAGCAGCTTGGCTAGCGGGGACAATGAGCAGTTCTTC
14	NA	NA	TRBV7-2	TRBJ2-3	CASSFNRATDTQYF	TGTGCCAGCAGCTTTAACAGGGCCACAGATACGCAGTATTTT
14	NA	TRBD1	TRBV18	TRBJ2-5	CASSRDRGAETQYF	TGTGCCAGCTCTCGCGACAGGGGCGCGGAGACCCAGTACTTC
14	NA	NA	TRBV10-2	TRBJ1-5	CASSWDGHNQPQHF	TGCGCCAGCAGTTGGGACGGCCACAATCAGCCCCAGCATTTT
16	NA	NA	TRBV19	TRBJ1-2	CASSRKLPGSNYGYTF	TGTGCCAGTAGTAGAAAACTACCAGGTTCTAACTATGGCTACACCTTC
15	NA	TRBD1	TRBV7-2	TRBJ1-3	CASSLGGQGRDTIYF	TGTGCCAGCAGCTTAGGGGGACAGGGAAGGGACACCATATATTTT
15	NA	NA	TRBV7-8	TRBJ2-1	CASSTRAQTGYEQFF	TGTGCCAGCAGCACCCGAGCCCAAACGGGGTATGAGCAGTTCTTC
15	NA	TRBD1	TRBV6-1	TRBJ1-4	CASSEVFRGREKLFF	TGTGCCAGCAGTGAAGTGTTCAGGGGGCGCGAAAAACTGTTTTTT
13	NA	TRBD2	TRBV27	TRBJ2-5	CASRNRGEETQYF	TGTGCCAGCAGGAATCGGGGGGAGGAGACCCAGTACTTC
15	NA	TRBD1	TRBV2	TRBJ1-5	CASSGRTGGDQPQHF	TGTGCCAGCAGCGGCCGGACAGGGGGCGATCAGCCCCAGCATTTT
15	NA	TRBD1	TRBV15	TRBJ2-5	CATSKETGGQETQYF	TGTGCCACCAGCAAAGAGACAGGGGGCCAAGAGACCCAGTACTTC